The T cell receptor beta chain under discussion was sequenced for a study of blood T cell repertoires in COVID-19. Study as a whole: COVID-19 samples collected from the United States, Italy and Spain covered acute and convalescent phases. Sample material is recorded as cDNA or gDNA derived from T cells, B-cell-depleted T cells, or PBMCs.

V lost 10 bases and J lost 6; bases outside the gene matches: 6. The length of the CDR3 is 13 residues. The germline CDR1 and CDR2 sequences are SNHLY and FYNNEI. Under the authors' procedure: Researchers report that nucleated cell counts were estimated from reference gene primer amplification. The method was immunoSEQ multiplex PCR; TCRdb's version includes in-frame clones alone and lacks a portion of them. V and J calls plus clone size are reproduced from that table; the DNA served to infer D and trimming. The data hold about 130,000 clones, with around 76% observed a single time. The sample was peripheral blood. The TCR was taken from a man aged 60 to 69 with acute or convalescent COVID-19. The chain combines TRBV2 with TRBJ1-2; 12 bases match TRBD1. CDR3: CATMGQGANGYTF. CDR3 nucleotide sequence: TGTGCCACCATGGGACAGGGGGCAAATGGCTACACCTTC.